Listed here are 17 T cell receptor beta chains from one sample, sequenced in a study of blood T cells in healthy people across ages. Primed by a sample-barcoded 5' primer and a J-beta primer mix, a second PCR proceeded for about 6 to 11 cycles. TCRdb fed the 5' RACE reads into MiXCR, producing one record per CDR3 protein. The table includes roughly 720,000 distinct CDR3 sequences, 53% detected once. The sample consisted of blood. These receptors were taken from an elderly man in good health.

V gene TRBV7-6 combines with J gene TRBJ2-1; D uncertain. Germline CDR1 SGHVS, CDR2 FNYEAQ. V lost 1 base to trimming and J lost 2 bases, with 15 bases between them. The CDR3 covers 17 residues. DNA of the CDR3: TGTGCCAGCAGCTTAGGCACCGCGGCGGAAACCTACAATGAGCAGTTCTTC. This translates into CASSLGTAAETYNEQFF.

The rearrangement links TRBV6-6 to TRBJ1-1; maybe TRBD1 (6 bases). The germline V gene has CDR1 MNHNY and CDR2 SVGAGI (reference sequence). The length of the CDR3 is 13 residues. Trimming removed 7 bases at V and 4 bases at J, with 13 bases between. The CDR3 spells CASTIQGLTEAFF. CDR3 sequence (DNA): TGTGCCAGCACCATACAGGGACTCACTGAAGCTTTCTTT.

CDR3 sequence: CASSPGTSGTGANVLTF. The CDR3 DNA follows: TGTGCCAGCAGTCCGGGGACTAGCGGGACCGGGGCCAACGTCCTGACTTTC. The genes are TRBV27 and TRBJ2-6; 13 bases are a match to TRBD2. The junction had 5 bases not matched to a gene; V was cut back by 5 bases and J by 4 bases. The CDR3 length is 17 residues. Looked up from germline, CDR1 is MNHEY and CDR2 is SMNVEV (reference sequence).

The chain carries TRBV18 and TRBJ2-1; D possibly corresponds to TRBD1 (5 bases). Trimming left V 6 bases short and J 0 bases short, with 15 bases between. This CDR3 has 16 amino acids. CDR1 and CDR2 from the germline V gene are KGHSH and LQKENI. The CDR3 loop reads CASSPGHASSYNEQFF. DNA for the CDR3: TGTGCCAGCTCCCCAGGACACGCGAGCTCCTACAATGAGCAGTTCTTC. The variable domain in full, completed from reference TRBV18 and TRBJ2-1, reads NAGVMQNPRHLVRRRGQEARLRCSPMKGHSHVYWYRQLPEEGLKFMVYLQKENIIDESGMPKERFSAEFPKEGPSILRIQQVVRGDSAAYFCASSPGHASSYNEQFFGPGTRLTVL.

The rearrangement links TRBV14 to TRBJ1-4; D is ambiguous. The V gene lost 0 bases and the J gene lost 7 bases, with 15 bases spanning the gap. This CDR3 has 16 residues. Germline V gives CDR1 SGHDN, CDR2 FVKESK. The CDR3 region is CASSQDLGGTGEKLFF. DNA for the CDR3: TGTGCCAGCAGCCAAGATCTGGGCGGTACCGGTGAAAAACTGTTTTTT.

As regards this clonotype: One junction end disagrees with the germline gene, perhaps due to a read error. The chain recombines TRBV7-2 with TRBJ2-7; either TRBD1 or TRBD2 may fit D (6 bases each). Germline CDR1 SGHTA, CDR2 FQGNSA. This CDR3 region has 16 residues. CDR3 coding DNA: TGTGCCAGCAGCTTGGAAGGGGGGCCGGGTTCCTACGGGCAGTACTTC. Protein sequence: CASSLEGGPGSYGQYF.

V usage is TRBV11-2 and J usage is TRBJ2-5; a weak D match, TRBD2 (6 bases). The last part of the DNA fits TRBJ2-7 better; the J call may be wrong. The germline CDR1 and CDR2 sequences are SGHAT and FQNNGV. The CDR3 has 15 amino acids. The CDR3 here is CASTKGLGGRGEQYF. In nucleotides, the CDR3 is TGTGCCAGCACCAAAGGGCTGGGGGGTAGGGGCGAGCAGTACTTC.

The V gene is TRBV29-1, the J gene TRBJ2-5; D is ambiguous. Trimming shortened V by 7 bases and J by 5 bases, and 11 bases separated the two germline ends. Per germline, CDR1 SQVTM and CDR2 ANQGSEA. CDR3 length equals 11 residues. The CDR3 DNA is TGCAGCGCCGCATTAGGGGAGACCCAGTACTTC. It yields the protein CSAALGETQYF.

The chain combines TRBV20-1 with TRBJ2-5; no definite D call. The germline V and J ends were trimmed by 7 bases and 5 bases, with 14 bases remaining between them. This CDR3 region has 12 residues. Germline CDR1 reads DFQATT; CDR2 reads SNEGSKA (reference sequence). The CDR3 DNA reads TGCAGTGTTAGCCGGCCTGGGGAGACCCAGTACTTC. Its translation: CSVSRPGETQYF.

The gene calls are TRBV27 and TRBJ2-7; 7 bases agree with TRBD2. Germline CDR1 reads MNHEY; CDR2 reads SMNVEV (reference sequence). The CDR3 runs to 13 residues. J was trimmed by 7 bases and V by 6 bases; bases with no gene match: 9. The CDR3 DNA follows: TGTGCCAGCAGAAGGCGGGAGAAAAGGGAGCAGTACTTC. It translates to CASRRREKREQYF.

The CDR3 protein is CSAPKNGYEQYF. The CDR3 coding sequence is TGCAGTGCCCCAAAAAACGGCTACGAGCAGTACTTC. The V call is TRBV20-1, the J call TRBJ2-7; no clear D gene. In germline, CDR1 is DFQATT, CDR2 SNEGSKA (reference sequence). The CDR3 is made up of 12 amino acids. V lost 6 bases and J 3 bases, leaving 12 bases between the germline ends.

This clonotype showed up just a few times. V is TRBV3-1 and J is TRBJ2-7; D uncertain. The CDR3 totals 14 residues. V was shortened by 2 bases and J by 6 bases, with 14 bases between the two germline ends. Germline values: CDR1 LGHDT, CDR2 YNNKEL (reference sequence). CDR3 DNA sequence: TGTGCCAGCAGCCAAATGGTAGGCCCTGGCGAGCAGTACTTC. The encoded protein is CASSQMVGPGEQYF.

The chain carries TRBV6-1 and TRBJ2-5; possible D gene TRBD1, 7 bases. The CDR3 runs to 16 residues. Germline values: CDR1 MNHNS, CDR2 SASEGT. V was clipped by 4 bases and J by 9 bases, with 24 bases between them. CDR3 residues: CASSGRSQGWREAQYF. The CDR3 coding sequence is TGTGCCAGCAGTGGGAGATCACAGGGGTGGAGGGAGGCCCAGTACTTC.

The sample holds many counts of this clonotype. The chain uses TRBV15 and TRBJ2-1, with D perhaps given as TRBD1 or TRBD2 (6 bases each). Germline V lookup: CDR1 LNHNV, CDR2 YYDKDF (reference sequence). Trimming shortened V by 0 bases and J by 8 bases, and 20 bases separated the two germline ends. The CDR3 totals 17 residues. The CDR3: CATSRDMGGLASDEQFF. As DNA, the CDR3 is TGTGCCACCAGCAGAGATATGGGGGGCCTAGCGTCCGATGAGCAGTTCTTC.

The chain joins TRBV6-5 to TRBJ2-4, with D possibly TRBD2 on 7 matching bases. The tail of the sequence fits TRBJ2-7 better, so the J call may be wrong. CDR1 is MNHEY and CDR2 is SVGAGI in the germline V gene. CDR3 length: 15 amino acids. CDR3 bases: TGTGCCAGCAGCCCCATAACGGGGGGCAACTACGAGCAGTACTTC. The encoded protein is CASSPITGGNYEQYF.

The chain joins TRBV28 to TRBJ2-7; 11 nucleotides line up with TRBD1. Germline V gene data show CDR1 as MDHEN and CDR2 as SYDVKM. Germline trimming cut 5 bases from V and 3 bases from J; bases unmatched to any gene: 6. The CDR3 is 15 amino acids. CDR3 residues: CASSDPGQGGYEQYF. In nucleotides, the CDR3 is TGTGCCAGCAGTGATCCGGGACAGGGGGGCTACGAGCAGTACTTC.

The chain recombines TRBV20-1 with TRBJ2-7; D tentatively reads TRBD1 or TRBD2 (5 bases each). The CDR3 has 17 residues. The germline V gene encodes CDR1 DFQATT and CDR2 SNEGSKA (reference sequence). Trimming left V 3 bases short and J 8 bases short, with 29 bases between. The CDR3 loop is CSASYLPPGPLPQQQYF. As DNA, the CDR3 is TGCAGTGCTAGCTACCTTCCTCCGGGACCCCTACCGCAGCAGCAGTACTTC.